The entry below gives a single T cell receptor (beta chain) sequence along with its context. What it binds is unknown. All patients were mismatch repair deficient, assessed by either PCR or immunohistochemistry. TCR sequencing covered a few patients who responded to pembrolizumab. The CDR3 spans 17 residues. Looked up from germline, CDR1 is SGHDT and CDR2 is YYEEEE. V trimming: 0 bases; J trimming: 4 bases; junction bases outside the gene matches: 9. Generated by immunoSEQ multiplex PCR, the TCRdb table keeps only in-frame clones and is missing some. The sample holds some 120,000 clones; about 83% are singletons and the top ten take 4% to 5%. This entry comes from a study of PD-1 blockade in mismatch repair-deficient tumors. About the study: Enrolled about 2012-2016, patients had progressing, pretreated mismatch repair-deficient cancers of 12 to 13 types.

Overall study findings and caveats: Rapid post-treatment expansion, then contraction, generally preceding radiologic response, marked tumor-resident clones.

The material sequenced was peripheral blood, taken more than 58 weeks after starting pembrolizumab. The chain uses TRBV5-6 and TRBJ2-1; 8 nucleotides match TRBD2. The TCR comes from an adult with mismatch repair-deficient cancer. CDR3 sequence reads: CASSLGRTSITYNEQFF. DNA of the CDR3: TGTGCCAGCAGCTTGGGGAGGACTAGCATAACTTACAATGAGCAGTTCTTC.